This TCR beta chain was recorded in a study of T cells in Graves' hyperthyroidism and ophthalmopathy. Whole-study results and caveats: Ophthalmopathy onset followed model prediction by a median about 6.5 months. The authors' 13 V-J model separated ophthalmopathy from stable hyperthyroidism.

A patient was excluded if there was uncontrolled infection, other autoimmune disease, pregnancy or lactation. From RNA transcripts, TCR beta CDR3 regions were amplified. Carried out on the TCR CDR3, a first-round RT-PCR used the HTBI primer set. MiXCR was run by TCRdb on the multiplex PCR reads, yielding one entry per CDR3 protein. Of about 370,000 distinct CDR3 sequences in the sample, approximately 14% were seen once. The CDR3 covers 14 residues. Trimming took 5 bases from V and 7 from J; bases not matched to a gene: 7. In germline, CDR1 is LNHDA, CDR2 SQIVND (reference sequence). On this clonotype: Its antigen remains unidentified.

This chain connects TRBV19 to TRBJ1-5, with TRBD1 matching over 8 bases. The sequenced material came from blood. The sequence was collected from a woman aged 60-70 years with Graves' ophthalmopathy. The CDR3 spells CASSLGQGRQPQHF. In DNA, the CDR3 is TGTGCCAGTAGTCTCGGACAGGGCCGGCAGCCCCAGCATTTT.